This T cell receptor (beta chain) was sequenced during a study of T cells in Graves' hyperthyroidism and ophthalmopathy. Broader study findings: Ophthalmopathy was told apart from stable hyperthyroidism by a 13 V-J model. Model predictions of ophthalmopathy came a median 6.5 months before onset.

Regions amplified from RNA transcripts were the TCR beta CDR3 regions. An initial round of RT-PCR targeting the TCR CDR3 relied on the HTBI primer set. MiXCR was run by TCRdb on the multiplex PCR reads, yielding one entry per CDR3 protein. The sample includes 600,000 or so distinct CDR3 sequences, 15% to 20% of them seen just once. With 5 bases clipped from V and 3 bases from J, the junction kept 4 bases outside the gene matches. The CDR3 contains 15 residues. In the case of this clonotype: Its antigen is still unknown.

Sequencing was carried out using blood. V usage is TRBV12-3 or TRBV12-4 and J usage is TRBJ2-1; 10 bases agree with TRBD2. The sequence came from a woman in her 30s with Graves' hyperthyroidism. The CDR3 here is CASSPSSGGYNEQFF. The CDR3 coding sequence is TGTGCCAGCAGTCCTTCTAGCGGGGGCTACAATGAGCAGTTCTTC.